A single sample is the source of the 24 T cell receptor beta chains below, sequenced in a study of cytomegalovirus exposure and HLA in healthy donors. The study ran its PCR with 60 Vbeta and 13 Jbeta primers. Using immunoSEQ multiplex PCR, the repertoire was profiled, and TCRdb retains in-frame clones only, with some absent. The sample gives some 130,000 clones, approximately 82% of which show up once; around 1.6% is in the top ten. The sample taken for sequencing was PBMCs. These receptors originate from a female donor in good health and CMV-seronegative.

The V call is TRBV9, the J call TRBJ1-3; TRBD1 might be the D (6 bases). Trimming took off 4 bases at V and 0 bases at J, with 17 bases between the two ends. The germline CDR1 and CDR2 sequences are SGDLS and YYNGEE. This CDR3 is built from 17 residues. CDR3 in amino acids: CASSSQGHPSSGNTIYF. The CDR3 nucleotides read TGTGCCAGCAGCTCGCAGGGACACCCAAGCTCTGGAAACACCATATATTTT.

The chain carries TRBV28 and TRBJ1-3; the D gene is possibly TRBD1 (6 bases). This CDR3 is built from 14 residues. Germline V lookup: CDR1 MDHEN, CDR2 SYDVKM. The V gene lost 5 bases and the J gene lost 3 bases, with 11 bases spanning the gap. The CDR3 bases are TGTGCCAGCAGTCTCCCGGACAGTGGAAACACCATATATTTT. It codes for CASSLPDSGNTIYF.

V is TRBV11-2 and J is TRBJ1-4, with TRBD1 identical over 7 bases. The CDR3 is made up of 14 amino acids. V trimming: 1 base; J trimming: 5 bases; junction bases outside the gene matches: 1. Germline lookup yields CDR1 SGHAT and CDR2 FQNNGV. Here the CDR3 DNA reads TGTGCCAGCAGCTTAGTACAGGGGAATGAAAAACTGTTTTTT. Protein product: CASSLVQGNEKLFF.

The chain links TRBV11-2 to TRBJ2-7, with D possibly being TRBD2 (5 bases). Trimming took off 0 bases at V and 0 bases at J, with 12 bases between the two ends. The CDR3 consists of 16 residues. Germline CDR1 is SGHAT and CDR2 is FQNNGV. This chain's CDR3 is CASSLEAGLLSYEQYF. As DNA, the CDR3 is TGTGCCAGCAGCTTAGAGGCAGGACTTCTCTCCTACGAGCAGTACTTC. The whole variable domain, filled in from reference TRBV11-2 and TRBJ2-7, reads EAGVAQSPRYKIIEKRQSVAFWCNPISGHATLYWYQQILGQGPKLLIQFQNNGVVDDSQLPKDRFSAERLKGVDSTLKIQPAKLEDSAVYLCASSLEAGLLSYEQYFGPGTRLTVT.

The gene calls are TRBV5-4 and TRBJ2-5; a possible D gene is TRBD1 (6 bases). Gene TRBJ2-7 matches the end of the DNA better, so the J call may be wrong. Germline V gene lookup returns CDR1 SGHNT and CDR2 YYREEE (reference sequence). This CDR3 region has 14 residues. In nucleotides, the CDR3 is TGTGCCAGCAGCCTACAAGACAGGCCCTACGAGCAGTACTTC. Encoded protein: CASSLQDRPYEQYF.

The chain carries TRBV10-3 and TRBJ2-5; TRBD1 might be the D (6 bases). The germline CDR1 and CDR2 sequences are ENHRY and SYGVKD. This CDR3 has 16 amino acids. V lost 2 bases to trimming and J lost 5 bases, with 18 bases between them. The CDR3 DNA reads TGTGCCATCAGTGAGACAACCCAGGGGAATCGGGAGACCCAGTACTTC. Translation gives CAISETTQGNRETQYF.

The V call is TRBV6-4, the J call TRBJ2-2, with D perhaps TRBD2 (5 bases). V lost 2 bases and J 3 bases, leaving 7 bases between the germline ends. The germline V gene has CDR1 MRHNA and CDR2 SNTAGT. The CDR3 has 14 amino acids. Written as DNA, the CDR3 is TGTGCCAGCAGTGACACGAGGGACACCGGGGAGCTGTTTTTT. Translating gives CASSDTRDTGELFF.

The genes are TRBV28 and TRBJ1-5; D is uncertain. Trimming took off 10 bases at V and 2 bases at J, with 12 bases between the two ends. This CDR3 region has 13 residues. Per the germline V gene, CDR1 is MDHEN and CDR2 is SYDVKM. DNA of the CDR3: TGTGCCATTAGACGTCAGGGCAATCAGCCCCAGCATTTT. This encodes CAIRRQGNQPQHF.

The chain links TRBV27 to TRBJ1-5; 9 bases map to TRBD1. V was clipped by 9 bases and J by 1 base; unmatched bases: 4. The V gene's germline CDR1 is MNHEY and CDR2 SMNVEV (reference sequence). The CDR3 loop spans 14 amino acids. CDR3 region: CARATGGSNQPQHF. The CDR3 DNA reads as TGTGCCAGGGCCACAGGGGGCAGCAATCAGCCCCAGCATTTT.

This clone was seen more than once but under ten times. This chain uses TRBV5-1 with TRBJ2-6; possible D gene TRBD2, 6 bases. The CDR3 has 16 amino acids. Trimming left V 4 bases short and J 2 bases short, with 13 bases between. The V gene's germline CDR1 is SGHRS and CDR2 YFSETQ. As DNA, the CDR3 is TGCGCCAGCAGCCAGGGACTGCTCGCTGGGGCCAACGTCCTGACTTTC. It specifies CASSQGLLAGANVLTF. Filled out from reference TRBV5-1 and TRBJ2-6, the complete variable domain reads KAGVTQTPRYLIKTRGQQVTLSCSPISGHRSVSWYQQTPGQGLQFLFEYFSETQRNKGNFPGRFSGRQFSNSRSEMNVSTLELGDSALYLCASSQGLLAGANVLTFGAGSRLTVL.

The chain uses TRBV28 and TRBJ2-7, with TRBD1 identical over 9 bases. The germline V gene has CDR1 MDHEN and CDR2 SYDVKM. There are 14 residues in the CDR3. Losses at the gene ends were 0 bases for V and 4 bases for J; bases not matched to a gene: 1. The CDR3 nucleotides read TGTGCCAGCAGTTTATGGGGACAGGGATACGAGCAGTACTTC. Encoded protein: CASSLWGQGYEQYF. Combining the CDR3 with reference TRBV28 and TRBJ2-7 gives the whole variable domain DVKVTQSSRYLVKRTGEKVFLECVQDMDHENMFWYRQDPGLGLRLIYFSYDVKMKEKGDIPEGYSVSREKKERFSLILESASTNQTSMYLCASSLWGQGYEQYFGPGTRLTVT.

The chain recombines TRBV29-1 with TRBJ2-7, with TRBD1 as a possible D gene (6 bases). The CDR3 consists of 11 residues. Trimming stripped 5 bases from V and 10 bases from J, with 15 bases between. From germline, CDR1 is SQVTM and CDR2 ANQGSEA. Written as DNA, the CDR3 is TGCAGCGTTTTACTACAGGGCGACCAGTACTTC. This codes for CSVLLQGDQYF.

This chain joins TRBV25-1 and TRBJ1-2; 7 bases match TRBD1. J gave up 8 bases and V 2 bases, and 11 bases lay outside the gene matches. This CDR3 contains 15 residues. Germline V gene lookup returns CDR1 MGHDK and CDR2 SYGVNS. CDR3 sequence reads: CASSEGVGGARGYTF. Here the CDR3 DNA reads TGTGCCAGCAGTGAAGGGGTAGGGGGCGCTCGGGGCTACACCTTC.

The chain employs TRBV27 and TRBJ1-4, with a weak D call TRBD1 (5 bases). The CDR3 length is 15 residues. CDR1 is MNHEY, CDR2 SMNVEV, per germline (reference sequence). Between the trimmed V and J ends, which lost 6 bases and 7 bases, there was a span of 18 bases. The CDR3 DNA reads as TGTGCCAGCAGACCCTCCAGGGTCGTTAGTGAAAAACTGTTTTTT. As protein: CASRPSRVVSEKLFF.

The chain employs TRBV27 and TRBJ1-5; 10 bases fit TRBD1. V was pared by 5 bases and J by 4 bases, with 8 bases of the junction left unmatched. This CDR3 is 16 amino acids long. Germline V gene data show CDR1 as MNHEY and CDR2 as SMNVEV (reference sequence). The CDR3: CASSPRQGAANQPQHF. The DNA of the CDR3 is TGTGCCAGCAGTCCCCGACAGGGGGCGGCGAATCAGCCCCAGCATTTT.

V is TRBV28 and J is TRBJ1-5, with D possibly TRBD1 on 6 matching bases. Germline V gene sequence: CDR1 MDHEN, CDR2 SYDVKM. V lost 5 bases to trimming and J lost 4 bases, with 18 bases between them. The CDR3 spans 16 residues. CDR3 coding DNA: TGTGCCAGCAGTAGGGGCTCAGGGGTGTGGAATCAGCCCCAGCATTTT. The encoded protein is CASSRGSGVWNQPQHF.

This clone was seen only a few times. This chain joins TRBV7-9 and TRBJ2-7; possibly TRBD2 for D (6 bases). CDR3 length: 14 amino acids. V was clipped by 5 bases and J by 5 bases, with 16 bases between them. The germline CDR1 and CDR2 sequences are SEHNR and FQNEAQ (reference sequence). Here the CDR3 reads CASSLWSGFDEQYF. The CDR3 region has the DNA TGTGCCAGCAGCCTCTGGAGCGGGTTTGACGAGCAGTACTTC.

The CDR3 DNA is TGTGCCAGCAGTGAATTCGGTATAGGGACAGGGGTAGCCGGGGAGCTGTTTTTT. Its protein product is CASSEFGIGTGVAGELFF. This chain joins TRBV2 and TRBJ2-2; TRBD1 matches 10 bases. The germline gives CDR1 SNHLY, CDR2 FYNNEI. The ends lost 2 bases at V and 6 bases at J; junction bases unmatched: 12. The CDR3 has 18 amino acids.

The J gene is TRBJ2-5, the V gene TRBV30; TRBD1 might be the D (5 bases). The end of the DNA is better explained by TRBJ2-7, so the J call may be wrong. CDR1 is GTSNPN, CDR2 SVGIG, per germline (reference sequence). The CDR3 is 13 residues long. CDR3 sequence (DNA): TGTGCCTGGAGTGGGGGCTCCCTCTACGAGCAGTACTTC. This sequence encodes CAWSGGSLYEQYF.

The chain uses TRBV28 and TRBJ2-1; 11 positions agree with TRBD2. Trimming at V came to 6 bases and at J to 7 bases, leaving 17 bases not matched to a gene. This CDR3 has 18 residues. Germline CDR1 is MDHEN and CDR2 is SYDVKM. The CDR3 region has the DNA TGTGCCAGCAGCTCTCTAGCGGGAGGAGAGATCGGCGGGAATGAGCAGTTCTTC. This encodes CASSSLAGGEIGGNEQFF.

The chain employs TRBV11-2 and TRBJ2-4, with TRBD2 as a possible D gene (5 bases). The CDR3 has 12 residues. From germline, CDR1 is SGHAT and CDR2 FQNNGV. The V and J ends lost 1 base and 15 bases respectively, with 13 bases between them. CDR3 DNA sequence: TGTGCCAGCAGCTTAGGACCTAGCATGCTGTACTTC. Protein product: CASSLGPSMLYF.

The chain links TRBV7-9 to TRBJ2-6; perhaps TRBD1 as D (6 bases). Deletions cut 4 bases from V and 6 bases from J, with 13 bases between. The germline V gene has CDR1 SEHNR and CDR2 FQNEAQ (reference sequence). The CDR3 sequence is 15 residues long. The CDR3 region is CASSYPKGEANVLTF. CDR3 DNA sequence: TGTGCCAGCAGCTACCCGAAGGGGGAGGCCAACGTCCTGACTTTC.

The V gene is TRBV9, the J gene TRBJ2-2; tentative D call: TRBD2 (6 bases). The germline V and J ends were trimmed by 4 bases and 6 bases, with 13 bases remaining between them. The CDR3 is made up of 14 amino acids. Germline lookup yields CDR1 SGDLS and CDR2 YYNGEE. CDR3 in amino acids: CASSTHGEAGELFF. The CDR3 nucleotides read TGTGCCAGCAGCACCCACGGGGAGGCCGGGGAGCTGTTTTTT.

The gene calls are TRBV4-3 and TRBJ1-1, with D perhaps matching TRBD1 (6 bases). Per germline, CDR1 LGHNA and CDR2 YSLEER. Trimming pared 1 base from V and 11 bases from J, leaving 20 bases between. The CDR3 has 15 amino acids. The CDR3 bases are TGCGCCAGCAGCCAAGGGCGCAGGGGAGGGGTAGACGCTTTCTTT. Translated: CASSQGRRGGVDAFF.